Presented here are 32 T cell receptor beta chains from one specimen sequenced in a study of cytomegalovirus exposure and HLA in healthy donors. The study ran its PCR with 60 Vbeta and 13 Jbeta primers. Clones were sequenced by immunoSEQ multiplex PCR, and TCRdb holds only the in-frame ones, with some missing. Among about 96,000 clones listed, about four fifths were seen once. Sequenced sample: PBMCs. All receptors come from a woman in her seventies in good health and CMV-seropositive.

This chain connects TRBV5-1 to TRBJ1-1; D gene unclear. The ends were cut back, 4 bases at V and 0 bases at J, with 13 bases in the middle. The CDR3 loop spans 15 amino acids. The germline CDR1 and CDR2 sequences are SGHRS and YFSETQ. The CDR3 spells CASSPVRNMNTEAFF. The CDR3 nucleotides are TGCGCCAGCAGCCCGGTTAGAAATATGAACACTGAAGCTTTCTTT.

This clone showed up just a few times. The CDR3 reads CASSRTGSAFF. CDR3 nucleotides: TGTGCCAGCAGCAGGACAGGGTCAGCTTTCTTT. The chain recombines TRBV28 with TRBJ1-1, with 8 bases that match TRBD1. V was clipped by 6 bases and J by 10 bases; unmatched bases: 4. Germline CDR1 MDHEN, CDR2 SYDVKM. The CDR3 sequence is 11 residues long.

The rearrangement joins TRBV11-2 to TRBJ2-1; 10 bases align to TRBD2. V lost 3 bases to trimming and J lost 7 bases; unmatched junction nucleotides: 6. CDR3 length equals 15 residues. Germline V gives CDR1 SGHAT, CDR2 FQNNGV. Written as DNA, the CDR3 is TGTGCCAGCAGCTTCCAGGCTAGCGGGAGTAATGAGCAGTTCTTC. Protein sequence: CASSFQASGSNEQFF.

The chain recombines TRBV6-6 with TRBJ2-4; TRBD1 matches at 9 bases. This CDR3 comprises 15 residues. V gave up 5 bases and J gave up 9 bases; unmatched junction bases: 11. In germline, CDR1 is MNHNY, CDR2 SVGAGI (reference sequence). CDR3 nucleotides: TGTGCCAGCAGTACAGGGGGCAGCGGGATAACCATTCAGTACTTC. Protein: CASSTGGSGITIQYF.

This clone has just one count. The chain combines TRBV19 with TRBJ1-2, with D uncertain. Looked up from germline, CDR1 is LNHDA and CDR2 is SQIVND (reference sequence). This CDR3 has 14 residues. The V end lost 3 bases, the J end lost 1 base, and 9 bases lay between the germline ends. CDR3 residues: CASSMEAINYGYTF. DNA of the CDR3: TGTGCCAGTAGTATGGAGGCCATTAACTATGGCTACACCTTC. The full variable domain, its missing parts supplied by reference TRBV19 and TRBJ1-2, is DGGITQSPKYLFRKEGQNVTLSCEQNLNHDAMYWYRQDPGQGLRLIYYSQIVNDFQKGDIAEGYSVSREKKESFPLTVTSAQKNPTAFYLCASSMEAINYGYTFGSGTRLTVV.

In regard to this clone: Compared with germline, one end of the junction differs, possibly owing to a read error. Other DNA sequences in the sample encode the same CDR3. This chain links TRBV7-2 with TRBJ2-6, with a tentative D call TRBD1 (5 bases). The CDR3 is made up of 15 amino acids. The germline V gene has CDR1 SGHTA and CDR2 FQGNSA. CDR3 nucleotides: TGTGCCAGCAGTTGGGGCCGCTCTGGGGCCAACGTCCTGACCTTC. Encoded protein: CASSWGRSGANVLTF.

V is TRBV6-5 and J is TRBJ2-5; perhaps TRBD1 as D (6 bases). The CDR3 loop spans 14 amino acids. The germline V gene has CDR1 MNHEY and CDR2 SVGAGI. Trimming cost V 3 bases and J 2 bases, with 10 bases left between them. In DNA, the CDR3 is TGTGCCAGCAGTTATGGGGACACACAAGAGACCCAGTACTTC. Amino acids: CASSYGDTQETQYF.

The CDR3 protein is CASTPGQGNTIYF. The CDR3 DNA is TGCGCCAGCACTCCGGGACAAGGAAACACCATATATTTT. The chain couples TRBV10-1 to TRBJ1-3; possible D gene TRBD1, 6 bases. Germline V gene data show CDR1 as WNHNN and CDR2 as SYGVQD (reference sequence). The CDR3 is 13 amino acids. V shed 7 bases and J shed 4 bases, with 11 bases lying between them.

In its sample, this clone was seen a few times. This chain uses TRBV10-1 with TRBJ1-6; no definite D call. This CDR3 is 13 amino acids long. Germline V CDR1 and CDR2: WNHNN, SYGVQD (reference sequence). V was clipped by 1 base and J by 13 bases, with 11 bases between them. The CDR3: CASSELGPVPLHF. In DNA form, the CDR3 reads TGCGCCAGCAGTGAGTTGGGCCCGGTGCCCCTCCACTTT.

This rearrangement joins TRBV15 to TRBJ2-2; D is unclear. The CDR3 is 13 amino acids. V was trimmed by 1 base and J by 4 bases, leaving 4 bases between them. The germline gives CDR1 LNHNV, CDR2 YYDKDF (reference sequence). CDR3 nucleotide sequence: TGTGCCACCAGCAGAGGAGGCACCGGGGAGCTGTTTTTT. Encoded protein: CATSRGGTGELFF.

The chain links TRBV5-1 to TRBJ1-6; 8 nucleotides align to TRBD1. After removal of 4 bases from V and 5 bases from J, the junction contained 5 bases not matched to a gene. The germline gives CDR1 SGHRS, CDR2 YFSETQ. The CDR3 extends over 15 amino acids. CDR3 loop: CASSPDRADNSPLHF. CDR3 coding DNA: TGCGCCAGCAGCCCGGACAGGGCGGATAATTCACCCCTCCACTTT.

A remark on this clone: The sample holds other DNA sequences that translate to the same CDR3. The rearrangement links TRBV2 to TRBJ2-7, with D hard to call. The CDR3 is 10 amino acids. Trimming shortened V by 6 bases and J by 4 bases, and 4 bases separated the two germline ends. Germline CDR1 SNHLY, CDR2 FYNNEI. The chain's CDR3 is CASSLYEQYF. CDR3 DNA: TGTGCCAGCAGCCTGTACGAGCAGTACTTC.

As DNA, the CDR3 is TGTGCCAGCTCACCACGCGACCCGCGCATAGCCAACTATGGCTACACCTTC. It translates to CASSPRDPRIANYGYTF. The chain couples TRBV18 to TRBJ1-2; D gene unclear. V lost 1 base, J lost 2 bases, and 17 bases lay in between. Germline V lookup: CDR1 KGHSH, CDR2 LQKENI. The CDR3 extends over 17 amino acids.

The chain is built from TRBV4-1 and TRBJ2-2; no clear D. The CDR3 contains 15 residues. Per the germline V gene, CDR1 is MGHRA and CDR2 is YSYEKL. V was cut by 2 bases and J by 0 bases, with 7 bases left in between. The CDR3 loop is CASSQTRTNTGELFF. CDR3 DNA: TGCGCCAGCAGCCAAACCAGGACGAACACCGGGGAGCTGTTTTTT.

This clone showed up just a few times. The genes are TRBV23-1 and TRBJ1-3; the D is unclear. TRBV23-1 is an open reading frame whose function is uncertain. V was trimmed by 3 bases and J by 4 bases, leaving 16 bases between them. This CDR3 spans 16 amino acids. CDR3 nucleotide sequence: TGCGCCAGCAGTCATCCTCGCCCCACTAGGGGAAACACCATATATTTT. Residues: CASSHPRPTRGNTIYF.

The rearrangement joins TRBV7-6 to TRBJ2-2, with 9 bases matching TRBD1. The V and J ends lost 2 bases and 4 bases, in that order; junction bases with no gene match: 14. The CDR3 covers 19 residues. Per the germline V gene, CDR1 is SGHVS and CDR2 is FNYEAQ. The CDR3 nucleotides are TGTGCCAGCAGCTTACCCTGGGGGCAGGGACAGGGAGGCACCGGGGAGCTGTTTTTT. This gives the protein CASSLPWGQGQGGTGELFF.

V is TRBV28 and J is TRBJ1-2; 7 bases fit TRBD1. CDR1 and CDR2 from the germline V gene are MDHEN and SYDVKM. CDR3 length: 14 residues. With V trimmed by 5 bases and J by 9 bases, 12 bases remained unmatched. The CDR3 nucleotides read TGTGCCAGCAGTCAAATCGACAGGGACAACAGCTACACCTTC. Translation gives CASSQIDRDNSYTF.

The chain carries TRBV14 and TRBJ2-6; perhaps TRBD2 as D (6 bases). V dropped 0 bases and J dropped 2 bases, with 8 bases sitting between them. The CDR3 loop spans 16 amino acids. In germline, CDR1 is SGHDN, CDR2 FVKESK. The CDR3 bases are TGTGCCAGCAGCCAAGATCCGGGGGCTGGGGCCAACGTCCTGACTTTC. This sequence encodes CASSQDPGAGANVLTF.

The gene calls are TRBV10-2 and TRBJ2-7; 11 bases fit TRBD1. Per the germline V gene, CDR1 is WSHSY and CDR2 is SAAADI. The CDR3 is made up of 20 amino acids. J gave up 2 bases and V 6 bases, and 21 bases lay outside the gene matches. CDR3 DNA: TGCGCCAGCAGGAGCGGGACAGGGGGTTTCAACCGACGTCGGGCCTACGAGCAGTACTTC. It encodes CASRSGTGGFNRRRAYEQYF.

This clone came up once. Other DNA variants within this sample encode the same CDR3. CDR3 bases: TGTGCCAGCAGTTTCAGGGGTAGCAATCAGCCCCAGCATTTT. Its translation: CASSFRGSNQPQHF. The chain is built from TRBV27 and TRBJ1-5; the D gene is possibly TRBD1 (6 bases). The CDR3 length is 14 residues. Deletions cut 3 bases from V and 0 bases from J, with 6 bases between. Germline CDR1 and CDR2: MNHEY and SMNVEV (reference sequence).

V usage is TRBV7-9 and J usage is TRBJ1-4, with D possibly TRBD1 on 6 matching bases. CDR3 length: 13 amino acids. Trimming removed 11 bases from V and 6 bases from J, with 16 bases in between. CDR1 SEHNR and CDR2 FQNEAQ come from the germline V gene (reference sequence). CDR3 sequence (DNA): TGTGCCTTCAATGGGGGCTTGGATGAAAAACTGTTTTTT. Its translation: CAFNGGLDEKLFF.

The chain employs TRBV4-1 and TRBJ2-1; a possible D gene is TRBD2 (6 bases). The CDR3 extends over 16 amino acids. V gave up 4 bases and J gave up 0 bases, with 13 bases separating them. Germline V gives CDR1 MGHRA, CDR2 YSYEKL. The CDR3 region is CASSPPIGSSYNEQFF. Here the CDR3 DNA reads TGCGCCAGCAGCCCCCCAATCGGGAGCTCCTACAATGAGCAGTTCTTC.

The chain employs TRBV7-3 and TRBJ2-5; possible D gene TRBD2, 7 bases. The CDR3 spans 17 residues. Trimming took 5 bases from V and 1 from J, leaving 20 bases between them. Germline lookup yields CDR1 SGHTA and CDR2 FQGTGA. CDR3 sequence (DNA): TGTGCCAGCAGCGCCCTTGGGGGGGCAATAAGCCAAGAGACCCAGTACTTC. Residues: CASSALGGAISQETQYF.

This clone was counted a few times. The CDR3 coding sequence is TGTGCCAGCAGCTTAGAGCTCCTAGCGGGGGCAACATACACAGATACGCAGTATTTT. Amino acids: CASSLELLAGATYTDTQYF. The V and J genes are TRBV7-6 and TRBJ2-3; the match to TRBD2 covers 10 bases. The V gene's germline CDR1 is SGHVS and CDR2 FNYEAQ. CDR3 size: 19 residues. The V segment lost 1 base and the J segment 2 bases; nucleotides outside the gene matches: 12.

By sample share, this clone is medium-sized (0.01 to 0.1%). One junction end does not reproduce the germline sequence, and a read error may be involved. The rearrangement uses TRBV7-7 and TRBJ2-5, with a tentative D call TRBD2 (7 bases). The CDR3 is 18 amino acids. Germline V gene sequence: CDR1 SSHAT, CDR2 FNYEAQ (reference sequence). This chain's CDR3 is CASSLTPGGGERAETQYF. DNA of the CDR3: TGTGCTAGCAGCTTAACCCCTGGCGGGGGCGAGAGGGCCGAGACCCAGTACTTC. The whole variable domain, remainder taken from reference TRBV7-7 and TRBJ2-5, is GAGVSQSPRYKVTKRGQDVTLRCDPISSHATLYWYQQALGQGPEFLTYFNYEAQPDKSGLPSDRFSAERPEGSISTLTIQRTEQRDSAMYRCASSLTPGGGERAETQYFGPGTRLLVL.

This sequence joins TRBV12-5 and TRBJ2-2; D unresolved. The CDR3 runs to 13 residues. Trimming took off 5 bases at V and 6 bases at J, with 10 bases between the two ends. Germline CDR1 is LGHNT and CDR2 is FRNRAP. The CDR3 nucleotides are TGTGCTAGTGGTCTTCCGCCGGCCGGGGAGCTGTTTTTT. This encodes CASGLPPAGELFF.

Only a few counts were recorded for this clone. The V gene is TRBV7-2, the J gene TRBJ1-6, with 7 bases fitting TRBD1. CDR3 size: 16 residues. V trimming: 4 bases; J trimming: 6 bases; junction bases outside the gene matches: 9. The germline CDR1 and CDR2 sequences are SGHTA and FQGNSA. The CDR3 loop reads CASSSRQGGPNSPLHF. The CDR3 bases are TGTGCCAGCAGCTCCCGACAGGGTGGGCCTAATTCACCCCTCCACTTT.

V is TRBV28 and J is TRBJ1-5, with no clear D. Deletions cut 2 bases from V and 1 base from J, with 3 bases between. This CDR3 spans 13 amino acids. Per the germline V gene, CDR1 is MDHEN and CDR2 is SYDVKM. The DNA for the CDR3 is TGTGCCAGCAGTTTACTAAGCAATCAGCCCCAGCATTTT. This sequence encodes CASSLLSNQPQHF.

The V gene is TRBV19, the J gene TRBJ2-7, with D possibly being TRBD2 (6 bases). The germline V gene encodes CDR1 LNHDA and CDR2 SQIVND (reference sequence). V lost 2 bases and J lost 7, with 15 bases in between. CDR3 size: 14 residues. The DNA of the CDR3 is TGTGCCAGTAGTATACTTGACGGGGGTACGGAGCAGTACTTC. It is translated as CASSILDGGTEQYF.

This clone showed up just a few times. The chain employs TRBV18 and TRBJ1-2; 8 bases map to TRBD1. Trimming removed 3 bases from V and 5 bases from J; junction bases left unmatched: 8. The CDR3 consists of 15 residues. CDR1 KGHSH and CDR2 LQKENI come from the germline V gene. The CDR3 DNA sequence: TGTGCCAGCTCACCCTCGGACAGGGCATGGTATGGCTACACCTTC. It codes for CASSPSDRAWYGYTF.

The V call is TRBV7-2, the J call TRBJ2-2, with D unresolved. Trimming shortened V by 5 bases and J by 5 bases, and 6 bases separated the two germline ends. The CDR3 is made up of 12 amino acids. Germline loops: CDR1 SGHTA, CDR2 FQGNSA. CDR3 sequence (DNA): TGTGCCAGCAGCCTTAGTACCGGGGAGCTGTTTTTT. Translation: CASSLSTGELFF.

This clone showed up just a few times. This chain links TRBV28 with TRBJ2-7, with D unclear. V was trimmed by 9 bases and J by 0 bases, leaving 15 bases between them. The CDR3 contains 14 residues. CDR1 is MDHEN, CDR2 SYDVKM, per germline. The CDR3 is CASKQQISSYEQYF. The CDR3 DNA reads TGTGCCAGTAAACAGCAGATAAGCTCCTACGAGCAGTACTTC.